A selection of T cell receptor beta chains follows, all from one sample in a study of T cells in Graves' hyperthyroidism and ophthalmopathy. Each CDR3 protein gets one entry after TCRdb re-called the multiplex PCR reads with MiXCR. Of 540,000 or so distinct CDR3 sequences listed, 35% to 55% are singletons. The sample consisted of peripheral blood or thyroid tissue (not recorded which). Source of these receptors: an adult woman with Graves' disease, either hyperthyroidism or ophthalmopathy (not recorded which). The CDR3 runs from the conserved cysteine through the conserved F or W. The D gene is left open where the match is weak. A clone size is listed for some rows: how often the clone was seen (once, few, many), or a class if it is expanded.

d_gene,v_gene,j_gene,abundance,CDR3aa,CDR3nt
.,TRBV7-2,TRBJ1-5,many,CASSLDSFNQPQHF,TGTGCCAGCAGCTTAGATAGCTTTAATCAGCCCCAGCATTTT
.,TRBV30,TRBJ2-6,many,CAFRTPGANVLTF,TGTGCCTTTAGGACGCCTGGGGCCAACGTCCTGACTTTC
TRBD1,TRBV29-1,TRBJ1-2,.,CSVGRDRGPGYTF,TGCAGCGTTGGTAGGGACAGGGGCCCTGGCTACACCTTC
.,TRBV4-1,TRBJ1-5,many,CASGGQSDQPQHF,TGCGCCAGCGGCGGACAATCTGATCAGCCCCAGCATTTT
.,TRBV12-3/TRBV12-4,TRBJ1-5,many,CASSLIENQPQHF,TGTGCCAGCAGTTTGATAGAAAATCAGCCCCAGCATTTT
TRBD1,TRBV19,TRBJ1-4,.,CASSIVRDSNEKLFF,TGTGCCAGTAGTATAGTCCGGGACAGTAATGAAAAACTGTTTTTT
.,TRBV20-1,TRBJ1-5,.,CSADGSNQPQHF,TGCAGTGCAGACGGGAGCAATCAGCCCCAGCATTTT
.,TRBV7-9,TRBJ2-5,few,CASSRWEDGMETQYF,TGTGCCAGCAGCCGTTGGGAGGATGGGATGGAGACCCAGTACTTC
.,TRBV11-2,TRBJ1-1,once,CASSLDLVAEAFF,TGTGCCAGCAGCTTAGATCTAGTCGCTGAAGCTTTCTTT
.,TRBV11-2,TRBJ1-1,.,CASSVGPRTAFF,TGTGCCAGCAGCGTAGGCCCCAGAACTGCTTTCTTT
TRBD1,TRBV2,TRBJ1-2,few,CASRKTGDYGYTF,TGTGCCAGCAGGAAAACAGGGGACTATGGCTACACCTTC
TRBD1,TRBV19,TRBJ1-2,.,CASSMSGQGGADGYTF,TGTGCCAGTAGTATGTCCGGACAGGGAGGCGCGGACGGCTACACCTTC
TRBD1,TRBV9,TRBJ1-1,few,CASNTGANTEAFF,TGTGCCAGCAATACAGGGGCCAACACTGAAGCTTTCTTT
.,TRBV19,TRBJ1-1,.,CASSIRSRLHTEAFF,TGTGCCAGTAGTATACGATCCCGCTTACACACTGAAGCTTTCTTT
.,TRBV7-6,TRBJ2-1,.,CASSSIVGNEQFF,TGTGCCAGCAGCTCCATAGTAGGGAATGAGCAGTTCTTC
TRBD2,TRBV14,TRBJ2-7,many,CASSQEPGLAGYEQYF,TGTGCCAGCAGCCAAGAGCCGGGACTAGCGGGTTACGAGCAGTACTTC
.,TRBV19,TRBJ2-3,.,CASSYPSTDTQYF,TGTGCCAGTAGTTACCCTAGCACAGATACGCAGTATTTT
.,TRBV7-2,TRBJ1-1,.,CASSTRGGPYGTEAFF,TGTGCCAGCAGCACCCGGGGAGGTCCTTATGGCACTGAAGCTTTCTTT
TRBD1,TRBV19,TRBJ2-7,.,CASTTGGDEQYF,TGTGCCAGTACGACAGGGGGTGACGAGCAGTACTTC
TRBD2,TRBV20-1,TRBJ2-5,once,CSASSGRAKTQYF,TGCAGTGCTTCGAGCGGGAGGGCAAAGACCCAGTACTTC